A single sample gave rise to the 3 T cell receptor beta chains below, sequenced in a study of tumor-infiltrating lymphocytes in localized non-small cell lung cancer. The repertoire was sequenced with immunoSEQ multiplex PCR; TCRdb's copy has only in-frame clones and lacks some. In the table there are around 13,000 clones, about 74% of which are singletons. The material sequenced was uninvolved lung tissue not adjacent to the tumor. The source is a human donor with non-small cell lung cancer.

This clone was counted a few times. V and J are TRBV7-9 and TRBJ2-7, with D unresolved. CDR1 and CDR2 from the germline V gene are SEHNR and FQNEAQ (reference sequence). The V gene lost 4 bases and the J gene lost 4 bases, with 5 bases spanning the gap. CDR3 size: 11 residues. The CDR3 nucleotides read TGTGCCAGCAGCTCCGTTTACGAGCAGTACTTC. It encodes CASSSVYEQYF.

This chain joins TRBV6-5 and TRBJ1-5, with D perhaps matching TRBD1 (5 bases). The CDR3 contains 13 residues. Looked up from germline, CDR1 is MNHEY and CDR2 is SVGAGI. V lost 7 bases and J lost 5, with 12 bases in between. The CDR3 reads CASTRGEDQPQHF. The CDR3 bases are TGTGCCAGCACGAGGGGTGAGGATCAGCCCCAGCATTTT.

V and J are TRBV4-2 and TRBJ2-7, with 9 bases that match TRBD1. Germline values: CDR1 LGHNA, CDR2 YNFKEQ. V lost 6 bases, J lost 5 bases, and 5 bases stayed unmatched. CDR3 length equals 13 residues. The CDR3 protein is CASRGTGLHEQYF. The CDR3 DNA is TGTGCCAGCAGGGGGACAGGGCTCCACGAGCAGTACTTC.